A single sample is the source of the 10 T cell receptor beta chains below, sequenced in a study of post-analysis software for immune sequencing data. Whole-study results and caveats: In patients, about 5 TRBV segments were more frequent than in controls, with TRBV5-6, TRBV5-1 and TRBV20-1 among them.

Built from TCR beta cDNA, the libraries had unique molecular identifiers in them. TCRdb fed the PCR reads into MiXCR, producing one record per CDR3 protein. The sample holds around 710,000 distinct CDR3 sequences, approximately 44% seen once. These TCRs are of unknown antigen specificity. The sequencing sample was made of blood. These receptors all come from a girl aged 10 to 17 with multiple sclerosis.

In nucleotides, the CDR3 is TGCAGTGCTTGGACTAGCGGGGGCTCCTACGAGCAGTACTTC. Translating it yields CSAWTSGGSYEQYF. This sequence joins TRBV20-1 and TRBJ2-4, with 13 bases fitting TRBD2. The assigned J gene may be wrong: the sequence end matches TRBJ2-7 better. Germline V lookup: CDR1 DFQATT, CDR2 SNEGSKA (reference sequence). This CDR3 comprises 14 residues.

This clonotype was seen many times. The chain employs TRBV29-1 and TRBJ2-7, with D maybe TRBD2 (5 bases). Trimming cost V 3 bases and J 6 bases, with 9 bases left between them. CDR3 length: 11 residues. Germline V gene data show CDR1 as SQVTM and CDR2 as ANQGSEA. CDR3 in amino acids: CSVDTGVEQYF. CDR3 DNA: TGCAGCGTTGATACCGGGGTCGAGCAGTACTTC.

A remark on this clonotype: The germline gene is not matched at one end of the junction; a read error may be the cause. The CDR3 DNA reads TGTGCCAGCAGGGAAGCGACAGGGAAGGATAATTCACCCCTCCACTTT. Its translation: CASREATGKDNSPLHF. The gene calls are TRBV6-1 and TRBJ1-6, with TRBD1 matching 7 bases. CDR3 size: 16 residues. Germline assignment: CDR1 MNHNS and CDR2 SASEGT.

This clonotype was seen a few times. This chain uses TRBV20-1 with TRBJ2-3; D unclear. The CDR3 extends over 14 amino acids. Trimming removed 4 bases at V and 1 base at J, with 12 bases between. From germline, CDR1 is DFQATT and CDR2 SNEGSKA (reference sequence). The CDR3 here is CSAKSVVGTDTQYF. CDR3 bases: TGCAGTGCTAAGAGCGTCGTTGGCACAGATACGCAGTATTTT.

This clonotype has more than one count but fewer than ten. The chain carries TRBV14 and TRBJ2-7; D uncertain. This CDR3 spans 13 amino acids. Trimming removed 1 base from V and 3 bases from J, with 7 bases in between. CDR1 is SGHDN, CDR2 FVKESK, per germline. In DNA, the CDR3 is TGTGCCAGCAGCCAAGTTCCCAACTACGAGCAGTACTTC. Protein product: CASSQVPNYEQYF.

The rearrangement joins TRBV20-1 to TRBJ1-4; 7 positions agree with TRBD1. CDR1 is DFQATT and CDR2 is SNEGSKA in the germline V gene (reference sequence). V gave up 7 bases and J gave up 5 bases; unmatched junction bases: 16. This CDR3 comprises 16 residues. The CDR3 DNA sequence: TGCAGTGTTAGTCGACTCCAGGGGGTTAGAAATGAAAAACTGTTTTTT. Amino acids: CSVSRLQGVRNEKLFF.

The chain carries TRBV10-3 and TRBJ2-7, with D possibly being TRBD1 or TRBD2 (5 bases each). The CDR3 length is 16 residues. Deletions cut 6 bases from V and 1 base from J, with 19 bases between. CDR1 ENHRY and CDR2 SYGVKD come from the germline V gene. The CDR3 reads CAIRGPEAGGSYEQYF. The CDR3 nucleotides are TGTGCCATCAGGGGGCCGGAGGCTGGGGGATCCTACGAGCAGTACTTC.

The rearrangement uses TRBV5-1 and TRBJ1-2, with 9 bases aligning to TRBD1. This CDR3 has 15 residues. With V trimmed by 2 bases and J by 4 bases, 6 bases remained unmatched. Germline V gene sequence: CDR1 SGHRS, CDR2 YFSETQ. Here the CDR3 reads CASSLTTGGAYGYTF. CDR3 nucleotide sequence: TGCGCCAGCAGCTTAACCACAGGGGGCGCCTATGGCTACACCTTC.

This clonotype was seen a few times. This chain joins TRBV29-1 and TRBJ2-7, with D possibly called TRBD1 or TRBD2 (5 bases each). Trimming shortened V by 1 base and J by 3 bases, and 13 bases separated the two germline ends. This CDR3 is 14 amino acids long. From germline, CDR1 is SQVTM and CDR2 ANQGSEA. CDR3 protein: CSVEARGRGYEQYF. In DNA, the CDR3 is TGCAGCGTTGAAGCTCGGGGCAGAGGCTACGAGCAGTACTTC.

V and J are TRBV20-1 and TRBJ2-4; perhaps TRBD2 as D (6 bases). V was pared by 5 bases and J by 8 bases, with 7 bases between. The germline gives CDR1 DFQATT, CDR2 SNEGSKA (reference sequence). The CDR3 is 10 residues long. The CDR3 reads CSAASDIQYF. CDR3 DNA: TGCAGTGCTGCTAGCGACATTCAGTACTTC.